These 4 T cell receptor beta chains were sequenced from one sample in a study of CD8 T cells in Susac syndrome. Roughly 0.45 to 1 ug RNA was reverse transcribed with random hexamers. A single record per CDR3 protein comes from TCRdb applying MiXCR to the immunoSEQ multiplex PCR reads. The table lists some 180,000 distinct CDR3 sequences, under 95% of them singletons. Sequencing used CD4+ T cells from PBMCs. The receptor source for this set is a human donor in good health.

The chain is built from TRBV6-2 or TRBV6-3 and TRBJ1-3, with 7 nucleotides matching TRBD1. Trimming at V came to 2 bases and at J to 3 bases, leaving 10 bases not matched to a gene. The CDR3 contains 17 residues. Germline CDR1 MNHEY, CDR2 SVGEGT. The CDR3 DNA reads TGTGCCAGCAGTTACGCGACAGGGATCAAGATTGGAAACACCATATATTTT. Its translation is CASSYATGIKIGNTIYF.

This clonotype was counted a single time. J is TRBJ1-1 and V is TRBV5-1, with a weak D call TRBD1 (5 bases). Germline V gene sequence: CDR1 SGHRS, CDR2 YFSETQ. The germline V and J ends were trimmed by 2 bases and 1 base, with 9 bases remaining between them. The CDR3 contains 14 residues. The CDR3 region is CASSFSRENTEAFF. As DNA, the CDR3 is TGCGCCAGCAGCTTCAGCAGGGAGAACACTGAAGCTTTCTTT.

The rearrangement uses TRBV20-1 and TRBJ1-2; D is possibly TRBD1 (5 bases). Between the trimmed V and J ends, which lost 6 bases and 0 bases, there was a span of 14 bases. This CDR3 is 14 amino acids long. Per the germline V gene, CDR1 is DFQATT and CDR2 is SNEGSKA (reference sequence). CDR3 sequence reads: CSAPSGQANYGYTF. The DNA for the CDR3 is TGCAGTGCCCCCTCAGGGCAAGCTAACTATGGCTACACCTTC.

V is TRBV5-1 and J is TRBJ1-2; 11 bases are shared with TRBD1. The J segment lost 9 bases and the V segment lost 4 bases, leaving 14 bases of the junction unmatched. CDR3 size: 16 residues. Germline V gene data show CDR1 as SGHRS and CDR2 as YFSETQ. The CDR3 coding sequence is TGCGCCAGCAGCCAAACCCCCGGGACAGGGGGATCGCGCTACACCTTC. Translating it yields CASSQTPGTGGSRYTF. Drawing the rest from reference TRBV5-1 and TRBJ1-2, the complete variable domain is KAGVTQTPRYLIKTRGQQVTLSCSPISGHRSVSWYQQTPGQGLQFLFEYFSETQRNKGNFPGRFSGRQFSNSRSEMNVSTLELGDSALYLCASSQTPGTGGSRYTFGSGTRLTVV.